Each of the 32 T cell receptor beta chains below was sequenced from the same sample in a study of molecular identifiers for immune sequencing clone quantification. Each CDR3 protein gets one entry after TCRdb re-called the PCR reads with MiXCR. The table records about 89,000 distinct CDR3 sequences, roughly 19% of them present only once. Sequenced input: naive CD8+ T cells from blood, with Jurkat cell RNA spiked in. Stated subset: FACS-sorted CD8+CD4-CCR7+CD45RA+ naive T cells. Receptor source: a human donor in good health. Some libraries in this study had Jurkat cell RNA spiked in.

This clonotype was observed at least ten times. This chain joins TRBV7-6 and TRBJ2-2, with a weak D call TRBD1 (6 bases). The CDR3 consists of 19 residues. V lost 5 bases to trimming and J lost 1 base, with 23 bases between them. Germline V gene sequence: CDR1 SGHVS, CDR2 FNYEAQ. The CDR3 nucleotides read TGTGCCAGCAGCCAATTCACTGCCGGGACAAAGATGAACACCGGGGAGCTGTTTTTT. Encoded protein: CASSQFTAGTKMNTGELFF.

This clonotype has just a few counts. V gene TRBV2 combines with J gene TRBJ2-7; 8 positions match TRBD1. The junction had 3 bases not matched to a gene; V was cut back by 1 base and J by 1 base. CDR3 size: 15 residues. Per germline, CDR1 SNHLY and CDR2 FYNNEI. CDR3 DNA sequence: TGTGCCAGCAGTGAAGGGACAGGGTGGTCCTACGAGCAGTACTTC. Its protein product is CASSEGTGWSYEQYF.

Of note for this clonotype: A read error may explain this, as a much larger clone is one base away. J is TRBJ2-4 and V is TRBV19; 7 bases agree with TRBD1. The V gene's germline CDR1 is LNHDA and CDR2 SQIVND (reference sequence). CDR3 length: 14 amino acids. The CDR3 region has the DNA TGTGCCGGTAGTATAGGGGACAGTCAAAACATTCAGTACTTC. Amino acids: CAGSIGDSQNIQYF.

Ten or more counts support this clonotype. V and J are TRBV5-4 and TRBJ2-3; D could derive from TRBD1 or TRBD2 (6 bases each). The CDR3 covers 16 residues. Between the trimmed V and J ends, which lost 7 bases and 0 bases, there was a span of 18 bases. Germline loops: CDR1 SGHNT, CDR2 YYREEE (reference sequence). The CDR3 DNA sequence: TGTGCCAGCCCCGGTCGGGGGCTAGCCAGCACAGATACGCAGTATTTT. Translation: CASPGRGLASTDTQYF.

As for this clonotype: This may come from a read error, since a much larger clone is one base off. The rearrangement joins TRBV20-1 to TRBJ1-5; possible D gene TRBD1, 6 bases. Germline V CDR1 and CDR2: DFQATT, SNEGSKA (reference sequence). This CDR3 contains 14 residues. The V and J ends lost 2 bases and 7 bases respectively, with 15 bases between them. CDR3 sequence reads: CSARLWGQGQPQHF. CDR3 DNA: TGCAGTGCTAGACTCTGGGGGCAGGGGCAGCCCCAGCATTTT.

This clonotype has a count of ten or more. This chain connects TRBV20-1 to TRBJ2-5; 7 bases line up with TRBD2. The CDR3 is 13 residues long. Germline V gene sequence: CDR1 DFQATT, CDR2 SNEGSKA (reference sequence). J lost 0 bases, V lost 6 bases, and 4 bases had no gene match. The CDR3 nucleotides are TGCAGTGCCCTAGCGGAGTACCAAGAGACCCAGTACTTC. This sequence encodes CSALAEYQETQYF.

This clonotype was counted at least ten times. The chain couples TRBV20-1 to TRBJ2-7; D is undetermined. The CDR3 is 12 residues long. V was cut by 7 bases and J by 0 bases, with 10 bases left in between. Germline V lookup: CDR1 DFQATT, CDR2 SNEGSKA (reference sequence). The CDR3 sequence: CSGSESSYEQYF. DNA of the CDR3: TGCAGTGGTTCTGAAAGCTCCTACGAGCAGTACTTC.

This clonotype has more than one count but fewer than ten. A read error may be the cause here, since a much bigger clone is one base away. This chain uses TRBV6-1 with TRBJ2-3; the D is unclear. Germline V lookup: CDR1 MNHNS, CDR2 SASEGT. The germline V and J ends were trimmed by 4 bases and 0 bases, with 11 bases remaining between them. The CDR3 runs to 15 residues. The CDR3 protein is CASSAERSSTDTQYF. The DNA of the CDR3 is TGTGCCAGCAGTGCGGAGCGTTCTAGCACAGATACGCAGTATTTT.

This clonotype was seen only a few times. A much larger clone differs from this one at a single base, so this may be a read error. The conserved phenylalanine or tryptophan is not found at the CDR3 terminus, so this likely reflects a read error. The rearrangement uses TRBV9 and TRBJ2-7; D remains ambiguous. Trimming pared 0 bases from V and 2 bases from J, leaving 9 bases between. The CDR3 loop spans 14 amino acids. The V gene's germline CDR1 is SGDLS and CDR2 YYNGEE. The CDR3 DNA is TGTGCCAGCAGCGTAGAGTCCTATGCCTACGAGCAGTACTCC. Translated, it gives CASSVESYAYEQYS.

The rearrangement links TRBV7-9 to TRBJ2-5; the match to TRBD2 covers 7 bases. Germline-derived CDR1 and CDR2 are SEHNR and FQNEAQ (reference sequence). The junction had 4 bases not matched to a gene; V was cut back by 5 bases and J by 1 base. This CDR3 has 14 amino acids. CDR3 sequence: CASSPRTSQETQYF. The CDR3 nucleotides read TGTGCCAGCAGCCCCAGGACTAGCCAAGAGACCCAGTACTTC.

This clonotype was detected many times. In DNA form, the CDR3 reads TGTGCCAGCAGTCCCCGTCTGCATACGCAGTATTTT. Translating gives CASSPRLHTQYF. This chain links TRBV12-3 or TRBV12-4 with TRBJ2-3; D gene unclear. V lost 5 bases and J 7 bases, leaving 10 bases between the germline ends. The length of the CDR3 is 12 residues.

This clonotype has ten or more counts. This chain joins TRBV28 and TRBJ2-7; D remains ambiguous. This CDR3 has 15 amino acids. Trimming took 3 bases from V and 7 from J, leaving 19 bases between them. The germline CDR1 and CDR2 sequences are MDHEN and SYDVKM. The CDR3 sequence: CASSFGPSSPVEQYF. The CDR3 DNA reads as TGTGCCAGCAGTTTTGGCCCCTCCTCCCCAGTTGAGCAGTACTTC.

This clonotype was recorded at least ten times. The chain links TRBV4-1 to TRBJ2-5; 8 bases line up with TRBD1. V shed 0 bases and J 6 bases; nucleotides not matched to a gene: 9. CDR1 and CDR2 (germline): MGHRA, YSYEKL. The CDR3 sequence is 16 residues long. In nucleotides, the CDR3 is TGCGCCAGCAGCCAAGATGGAGGCACAGGGGGAAAGACCCAGTACTTC. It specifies CASSQDGGTGGKTQYF.

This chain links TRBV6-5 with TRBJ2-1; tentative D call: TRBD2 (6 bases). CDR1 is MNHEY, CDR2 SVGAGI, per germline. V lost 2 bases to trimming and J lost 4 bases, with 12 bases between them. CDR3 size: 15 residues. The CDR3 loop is CASSYPHGGYNEQFF. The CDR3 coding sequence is TGTGCCAGCAGTTACCCTCACGGGGGTTACAATGAGCAGTTCTTC.

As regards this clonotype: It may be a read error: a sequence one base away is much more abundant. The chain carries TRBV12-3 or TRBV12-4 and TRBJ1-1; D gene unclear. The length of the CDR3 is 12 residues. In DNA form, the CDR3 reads TGTGCCGGCAGTTTTAAAAGTCAAGAAGCTTTCTTT. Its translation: CAGSFKSQEAFF.

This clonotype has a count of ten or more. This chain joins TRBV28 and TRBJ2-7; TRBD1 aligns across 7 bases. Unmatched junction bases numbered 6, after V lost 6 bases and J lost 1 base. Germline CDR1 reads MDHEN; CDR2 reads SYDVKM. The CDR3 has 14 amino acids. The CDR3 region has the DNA TGTGCCAGCAGCCTGACAGGGCAATCCTACGAGCAGTACTTC. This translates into CASSLTGQSYEQYF.

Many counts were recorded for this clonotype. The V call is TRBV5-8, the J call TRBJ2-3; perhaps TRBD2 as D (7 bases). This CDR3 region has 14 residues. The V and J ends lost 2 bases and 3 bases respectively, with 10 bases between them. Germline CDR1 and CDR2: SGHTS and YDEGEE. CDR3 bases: TGTGCCAGCAGCTTAGGGGGGGTGACAGATACGCAGTATTTT. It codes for CASSLGGVTDTQYF.

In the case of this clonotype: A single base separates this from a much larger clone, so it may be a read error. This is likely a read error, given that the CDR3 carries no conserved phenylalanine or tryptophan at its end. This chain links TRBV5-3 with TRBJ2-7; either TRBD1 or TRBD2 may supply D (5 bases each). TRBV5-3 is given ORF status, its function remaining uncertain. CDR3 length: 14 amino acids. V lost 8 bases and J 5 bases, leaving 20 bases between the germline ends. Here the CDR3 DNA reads TGTGCCAGCAGCGCTGAGGGGCGATGGGACGAGCAGTACTCC. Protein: CASSAEGRWDEQYS.

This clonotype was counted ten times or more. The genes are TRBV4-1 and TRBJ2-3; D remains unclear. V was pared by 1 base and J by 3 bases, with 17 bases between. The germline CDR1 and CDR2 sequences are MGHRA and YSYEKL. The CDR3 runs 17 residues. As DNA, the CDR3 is TGCGCCAGCAGCCAAGTAATTAACCTATTAGGAACAGATACGCAGTATTTT. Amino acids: CASSQVINLLGTDTQYF.

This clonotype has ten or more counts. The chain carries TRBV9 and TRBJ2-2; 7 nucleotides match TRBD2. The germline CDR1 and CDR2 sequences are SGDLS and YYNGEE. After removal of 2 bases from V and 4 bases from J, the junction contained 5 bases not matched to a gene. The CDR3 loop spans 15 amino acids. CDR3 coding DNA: TGTGCCAGCAGCGTCTGGGAGGGTGGCACCGGGGAGCTGTTTTTT. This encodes CASSVWEGGTGELFF.

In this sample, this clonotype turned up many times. The CDR3 is CASSPLGGAGGLYNEQFF. The CDR3 coding sequence is TGCGCCAGCAGCCCTCTTGGTGGAGCGGGGGGACTCTACAATGAGCAGTTCTTC. J is TRBJ2-1 and V is TRBV4-1; TRBD2 matches 9 bases. V lost 4 bases and J lost 3; bases outside the gene matches: 13. The CDR3 consists of 18 residues. The germline V gene encodes CDR1 MGHRA and CDR2 YSYEKL.

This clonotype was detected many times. The CDR3, as DNA: TGCGCCAGCAGCTTGGAGGGGGGCTTGAACACCGGGGAGCTGTTTTTT. Translation gives CASSLEGGLNTGELFF. The V call is TRBV5-1, the J call TRBJ2-2; D possibly uses TRBD1 or TRBD2 (6 bases each). The germline V and J ends were trimmed by 0 bases and 1 base, with 10 bases remaining between them. The CDR3 consists of 16 residues. Germline CDR1 and CDR2: SGHRS and YFSETQ.

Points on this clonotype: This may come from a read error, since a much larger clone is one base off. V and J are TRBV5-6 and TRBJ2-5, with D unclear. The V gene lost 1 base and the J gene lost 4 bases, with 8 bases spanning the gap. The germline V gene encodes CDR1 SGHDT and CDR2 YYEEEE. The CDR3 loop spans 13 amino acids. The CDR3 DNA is TGTGCCAGCAGCTTGAGAGAAGGAGAGACCCAGTACTTC. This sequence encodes CASSLREGETQYF. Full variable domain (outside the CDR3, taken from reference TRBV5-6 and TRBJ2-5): DAGVTQSPTHLIKTRGQQVTLRCSPKSGHDTVSWYQQALGQGPQFIFQYYEEEERQRGNFPDRFSGHQFPNYSSELNVNALLLGDSALYLCASSLREGETQYFGPGTRLLVL.

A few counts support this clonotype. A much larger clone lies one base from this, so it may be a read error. The chain's CDR3 is CASSILAGAYERYF. DNA of the CDR3: TGTGCCAGTAGTATCCTAGCGGGAGCCTACGAGCGGTACTTC. V usage is TRBV19 and J usage is TRBJ2-7, with TRBD2 matching over 10 bases. This CDR3 region has 14 residues. CDR1 and CDR2 from the germline V gene are LNHDA and SQIVND (reference sequence).

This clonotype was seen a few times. CDR3 nucleotides: TGCACCAGCAGCCAAAAACCCGGGACTAGCGACTCCTACGAGCAGTACTTC. Amino acids: CTSSQKPGTSDSYEQYF. This chain joins TRBV1 and TRBJ2-7; whether TRBD1, the table's D call, matches the DNA was not checked. TRBV1 corresponds to a pseudogene. The CDR3 runs to 17 residues.

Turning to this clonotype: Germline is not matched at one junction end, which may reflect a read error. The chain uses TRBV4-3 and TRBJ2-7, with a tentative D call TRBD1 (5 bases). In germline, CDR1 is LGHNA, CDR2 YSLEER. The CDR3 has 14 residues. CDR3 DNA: TGCGCCAGCGGCCAAGATGTGACAGCCTGCGAGCAGTACTTC. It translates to CASGQDVTACEQYF.

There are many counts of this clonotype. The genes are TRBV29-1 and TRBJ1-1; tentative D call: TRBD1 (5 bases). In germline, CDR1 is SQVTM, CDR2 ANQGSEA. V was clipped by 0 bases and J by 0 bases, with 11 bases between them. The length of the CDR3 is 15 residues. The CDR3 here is CSVEDQGTMNTEAFF. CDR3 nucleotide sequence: TGCAGCGTTGAAGATCAAGGGACCATGAACACTGAAGCTTTCTTT.

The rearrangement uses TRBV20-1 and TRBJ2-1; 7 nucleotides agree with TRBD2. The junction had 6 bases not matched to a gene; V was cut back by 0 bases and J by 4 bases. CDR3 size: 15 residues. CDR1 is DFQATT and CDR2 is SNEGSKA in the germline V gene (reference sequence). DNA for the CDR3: TGCAGTGCTAGAGATTGGCTAGCGGAATACAATGAGCAGTTCTTC. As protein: CSARDWLAEYNEQFF.

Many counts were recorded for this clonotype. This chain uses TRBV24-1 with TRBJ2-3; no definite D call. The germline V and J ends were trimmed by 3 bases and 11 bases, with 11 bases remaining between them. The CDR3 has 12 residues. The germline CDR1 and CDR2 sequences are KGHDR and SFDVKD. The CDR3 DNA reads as TGTGCCACCAGTGATGGACCCGGAAGGCAGTATTTT. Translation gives CATSDGPGRQYF.

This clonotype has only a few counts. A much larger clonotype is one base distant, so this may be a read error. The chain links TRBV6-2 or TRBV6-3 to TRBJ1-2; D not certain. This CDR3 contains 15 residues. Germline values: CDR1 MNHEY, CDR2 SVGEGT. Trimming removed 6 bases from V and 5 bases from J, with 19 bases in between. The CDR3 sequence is CASSVGPLSDYGYTF. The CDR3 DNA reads TGTGCCAGCAGCGTGGGTCCCTTGAGCGATTATGGCTACACCTTC.

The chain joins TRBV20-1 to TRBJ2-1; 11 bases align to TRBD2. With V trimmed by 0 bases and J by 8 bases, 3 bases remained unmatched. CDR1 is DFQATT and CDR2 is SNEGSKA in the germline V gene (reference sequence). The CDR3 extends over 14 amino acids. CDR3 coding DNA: TGCAGTGCTAGAGAACTAGCGGGAGTGGATGAGCAGTTCTTC. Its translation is CSARELAGVDEQFF.

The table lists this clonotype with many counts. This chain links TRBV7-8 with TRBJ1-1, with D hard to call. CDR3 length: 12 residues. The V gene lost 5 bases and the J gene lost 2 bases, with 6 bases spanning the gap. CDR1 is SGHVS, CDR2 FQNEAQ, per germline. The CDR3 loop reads CASSPRNTEAFF. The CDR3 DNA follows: TGTGCCAGCAGCCCCCGTAACACTGAAGCTTTCTTT.